These T cell receptor beta chains were read from a single sample in a study of blood T cell repertoires in COVID-19. TCRdb's table, derived via immunoSEQ multiplex PCR, lists solely in-frame clones and lacks some. The sample has about 160,000 clones, 87% seen once. Specimen: peripheral blood. Source of these receptors: a woman aged 70-85 years with COVID-19, enrolled during active disease. Each CDR3 is given with its conserved first and last residue. D genes are given only for firm matches. Clone size is shown for a subset of rows, as once, few, many or a class of expanded clone.

clone_size | j_call | d_call | v_call | cdr3_nt | cdr3_aa
- | TRBJ2-5 | TRBD2 | TRBV6-1 | TGTGCCAGCAGTGTGTACCACGGGACTAGCGGGGCGGAGACCCAGTACTTC | CASSVYHGTSGAETQYF
- | TRBJ2-7 | - | TRBV12-3/TRBV12-4 | TGTGCCAGCAGTTTCGGTTACCCCTACGAGCAGTACTTC | CASSFGYPYEQYF
- | TRBJ1-2 | - | TRBV4-1 | TGCGCCAGCAGCCAGATCGGAGAGGCTTGGCATGGCTACACCTTC | CASSQIGEAWHGYTF
- | TRBJ1-1 | - | TRBV6-8 | TGTGCCAGCAGTTACTCTGCAGGGAAGAACACTGAAGCTTTCTTT | CASSYSAGKNTEAFF
- | TRBJ2-5 | TRBD2 | TRBV5-4 | TGTGCCAGCAGCTTAGCGGGGGTCCAAGAGACCCAGTACTTC | CASSLAGVQETQYF
- | TRBJ2-2 | - | TRBV18 | TGTGCCAGCTCACCTACGACAGCCACGAACACCGGGGAGCTGTTTTTT | CASSPTTATNTGELFF
once | TRBJ2-2 | TRBD2 | TRBV4-1 | TGCGCCAGCAGCCAAGAGTCTAGCGGAACGAACACCGGGGAGCTGTTTTTT | CASSQESSGTNTGELFF
- | TRBJ2-1 | TRBD2 | TRBV12-5 | TGTGCTAGTGGTCCCGGGGGGGCGGGAGATGAGCAGTTCTTC | CASGPGGAGDEQFF
- | TRBJ1-2 | TRBD1 | TRBV5-1 | TGCGCCAGCAGCTTGGGTGGACAGGAATCTAACTATGGCTACACCTTC | CASSLGGQESNYGYTF
once | TRBJ2-3 | - | TRBV27 | TGTGCCAGCAGTCCCGCCACGCCGACCGGGACTGACACAGATACGCAGTATTTT | CASSPATPTGTDTDTQYF
once | TRBJ1-5 | - | TRBV28 | TGTGCCAGCAGTACGACACTGTGGAGCAATCAGCCCCAGCATTTT | CASSTTLWSNQPQHF
few | TRBJ1-1 | - | TRBV7-2 | TGTGCCAGCAGCTTAGGGGCCCCCCCGAACACTGAAGCTTTCTTT | CASSLGAPPNTEAFF
- | TRBJ2-1 | TRBD1 | TRBV15 | TGTGCCACCAGGGGGGACAGGGGCTACTACAATGAGCAGTTCTTC | CATRGDRGYYNEQFF
- | TRBJ1-2 | TRBD1 | TRBV5-4 | TGTGCCAGCAGCTTTTCGGGACAGGGGGCTAGCTACACCTTC | CASSFSGQGASYTF
- | TRBJ1-1 | - | TRBV10-1 | TGCGCCAGCAGCTCCAGGGGTTGGAACACTGAAGCTTTCTTT | CASSSRGWNTEAFF
- | TRBJ1-4 | TRBD1 | TRBV9 | TGTGCCAGCAGCGGGACAGGGGGCGGAACTAATGAAAAACTGTTTTTT | CASSGTGGGTNEKLFF
- | TRBJ1-2 | TRBD1 | TRBV2 | TGTGCCAGCAATCCTACCGGGACAGGGTATGGCTACACCTTC | CASNPTGTGYGYTF
- | TRBJ2-1 | - | TRBV6-5 | TGTGCCAGCAGTTCTACTAGGCTACCCTACAATGAGCAGTTCTTC | CASSSTRLPYNEQFF
- | TRBJ1-1 | - | TRBV2 | TGTGCCAGCAGGCAGGGCGGCACTGAAGCTTTCTTT | CASRQGGTEAFF
- | TRBJ1-2 | TRBD1 | TRBV9 | TGTGCCAGCACCCCCCCTGGCAGGGGGTTTTATGGCTACACCTTC | CASTPPGRGFYGYTF
- | TRBJ2-4 | TRBD2 | TRBV6-1 | TGTGCCAGCAGTGACCGCGGGGGGACTACCAAAAACATTCAGTACTTC | CASSDRGGTTKNIQYF
- | TRBJ1-6 | - | TRBV6-5 | TGTGCCAGCAGTTACTCGATGGGGGCTACAGGTTCACCCCTCCACTTT | CASSYSMGATGSPLHF
- | TRBJ2-5 | TRBD2 | TRBV5-6 | TGTGCCAGCAGCTCCTTGGGGGGAGGGACCCAAGAGACCCAGTACTTC | CASSSLGGGTQETQYF
- | TRBJ1-5 | TRBD1 | TRBV28 | TGTGCCAGCGGGGACAGCAAAAAGTGGGATCAGCCCCAGCATTTT | CASGDSKKWDQPQHF
- | TRBJ1-5 | TRBD1 | TRBV6-5 | TGTGCCAGCAGGATACGGACAGGGCATCAGCCCCAGCATTTT | CASRIRTGHQPQHF
- | TRBJ2-3 | - | TRBV4-1 | TGCGCCAGCAGCCAAGAGGAGGCAGCGGATACGCAGTATTTT | CASSQEEAADTQYF
once | TRBJ2-3 | TRBD1 | TRBV29-1 | TGCAGCGGCCGACAGGGGAGCACAGATACGCAGTATTTT | CSGRQGSTDTQYF
- | TRBJ2-5 | TRBD2 | TRBV5-1 | TGCGCCAGCAGCTTCAGGAGCGGGGGGATGGAGACCCAGTACTTC | CASSFRSGGMETQYF
few | TRBJ1-2 | - | TRBV30 | TGTGCCTGGAGTGTATCAAGCCGGGGCTACACCTTC | CAWSVSSRGYTF
- | TRBJ1-1 | - | TRBV2 | TGTGCCAGCAGCCCAGGGGAAGTAGGTGAAGCTTTCTTT | CASSPGEVGEAFF
- | TRBJ2-5 | TRBD1 | TRBV5-8 | TGTGCCAGCAGCTCAGGACAGGGACAAGAGACCCAGTACTTC | CASSSGQGQETQYF
- | TRBJ1-1 | - | TRBV7-2 | TGTGCCAGCAGCTCACAAGAGAACACTGAAGCTTTCTTT | CASSSQENTEAFF
- | TRBJ1-2 | - | TRBV2 | TGTGCCAGCAGTGAGCGTTTTACTACGGGAAACTATGGCTACACCTTC | CASSERFTTGNYGYTF
- | TRBJ1-5 | - | TRBV20-1 | TGCAGTGCTAGTGCAGGGGGCAATCAGCCCCAGCATTTT | CSASAGGNQPQHF
- | TRBJ2-7 | - | TRBV18 | TGTGCCAGCTCACTGACGGGGTTCTACGAGCAGTACTTC | CASSLTGFYEQYF
few | TRBJ1-4 | - | TRBV15 | TGTGCCACCAAACAGGCGGTGGGTGAAAAACTGTTTTTT | CATKQAVGEKLFF
- | TRBJ1-2 | TRBD1 | TRBV29-1 | TGCAGCGCAGTGACAGGGGAAGGCTATGGCTACACCTTC | CSAVTGEGYGYTF
- | TRBJ2-3 | - | TRBV2 | TGTGCCAGCAGAGCTAGCGAGAGCACAGATACGCAGTATTTT | CASRASESTDTQYF
- | TRBJ2-4 | TRBD2 | TRBV9 | TGTGCCAGCAGCCCGCCGAGGACTAGCGGAAACATTCAGTACTTC | CASSPPRTSGNIQYF
- | TRBJ2-3 | TRBD2 | TRBV2 | TGTGCCACCGTACGGGGACTAGCGACTCCAGATACGCAGTATTTT | CATVRGLATPDTQYF
- | TRBJ1-2 | - | TRBV16 | TGTGCCAGCAGCCGAAATGTAGTTAACTATGGCTACACCTTC | CASSRNVVNYGYTF
- | TRBJ2-3 | - | TRBV5-5 | TGTGCCAGCAGCTACTCGGACGGGGTGGGCACAGATACGCAGTATTTT | CASSYSDGVGTDTQYF
- | TRBJ1-1 | TRBD1 | TRBV28 | TGTGCCAGCACCCTTCGGGGGACAGGGAGGACTGAAGCTTTCTTT | CASTLRGTGRTEAFF
- | TRBJ1-1 | - | TRBV28 | TGTGCCAGCAGTCCACCCCGGGGAGCGGCGGCTGAAGCTTTCTTT | CASSPPRGAAAEAFF
- | TRBJ1-2 | - | TRBV29-1 | TGCGTCGGGGGGGACACAAGCTATGGCTACACCTTC | CVGGDTSYGYTF
- | TRBJ1-6 | - | TRBV6-5 | TGTGCCACCAGCGGACAGTTTAATTCACCCCTCCACTTT | CATSGQFNSPLHF
once | TRBJ1-1 | - | TRBV29-1 | TGCAGCGTTGAAGTTGGGCAGATGACTGAAGCTTTCTTT | CSVEVGQMTEAFF
once | TRBJ1-1 | TRBD1 | TRBV9 | TGTGCCAGCAGCGGGGGACAGGGTCGTTGGAACCCCGAAGCTTTCTTT | CASSGGQGRWNPEAFF
- | TRBJ2-7 | - | TRBV12-5 | TGTGCTAGTGGTTTGGTCCGCCTGGACAGTCCTGTCCGATCCTACGAGCAGTACTTC | CASGLVRLDSPVRSYEQYF
- | TRBJ1-6 | TRBD1 | TRBV7-9 | TGTGCCAGCAGCTTAGCGGGACAGGGTAATTCACCCCTCCACTTT | CASSLAGQGNSPLHF
- | TRBJ1-5 | - | TRBV29-1 | TGCAGCGTTGGCACGGTCATTGAACCCCAGCATTTT | CSVGTVIEPQHF
once | TRBJ2-3 | TRBD1 | TRBV19 | TGTGCCAGTAGTCCAGGGACAGGGAGTGGGAGCACAGATACGCAGTATTTT | CASSPGTGSGSTDTQYF
- | TRBJ2-3 | - | TRBV21-1 | TGTGCCAGCACCCCGAGGTGGGACACAACAGATACGCAGTATTTT | CASTPRWDTTDTQYF
- | TRBJ1-5 | - | TRBV10-3 | TGTGCCATCAGTGAGACAATGGGCAATCAGCCCCAGCATTTT | CAISETMGNQPQHF
- | TRBJ1-5 | TRBD1 | TRBV19 | TGTGCCAGTAGTGCTAGACAGGGGGCGGGACAGCCCCAGCATTTT | CASSARQGAGQPQHF
- | TRBJ1-5 | TRBD1 | TRBV7-9 | TGTGCCAGCAGCCCTGGGACAGGGGGCTTTCAGCCCCAGCATTTT | CASSPGTGGFQPQHF
- | TRBJ1-2 | - | TRBV28 | TGTGCCAGCGCCTCAGGGAACTATGGCTACACCTTC | CASASGNYGYTF
- | TRBJ1-6 | TRBD1 | TRBV9 | TGTGCCAGCAGCGAGCCGGGACAGGGGTATTCACCCCTCCACTTT | CASSEPGQGYSPLHF
- | TRBJ1-1 | - | TRBV5-4 | TGTGCCAGCAGCATCCAGGGCTCGGCTTTCTTT | CASSIQGSAFF